This TCR beta chain was profiled in a study of control samples from healthy donors and cancer patients. The repertoire was sequenced with immunoSEQ multiplex PCR; TCRdb's copy has only in-frame clones and lacks some. The sample has tens of thousands of clones, 91% seen once. CDR1 is MNHEY and CDR2 is SVGAGI in the germline V gene. The CDR3 consists of 15 residues. The V end was cut by 1 base, the J end by 5 bases, with 11 bases between. J is TRBJ2-2 and V is TRBV6-5; D not resolved. Material: blood. This sequence originates from a middle-aged man in good health. The CDR3 DNA reads TGTGCCAGCAGTTACTTGGCAAGGGAAACCGGGGAGCTGTTTTTT. Translation: CASSYLARETGELFF.